This T cell receptor (beta chain) came from a study of blood T cell repertoires in COVID-19. Enrollees, about 18 to 89 years old, lived in about two dozen US areas. Self-reported history from a screening survey and questionnaire set each donor's cohort. Trimming took 6 bases from V and 1 from J; bases not matched to a gene: 1. The germline V gene has CDR1 SNHLY and CDR2 FYNNEI. The CDR3 loop spans 13 amino acids. TCRdb's copy holds only in-frame clones and misses some; the assay was immunoSEQ multiplex PCR. The sample lists 250,000 to 300,000 clones, about 81% occurring once. This TCR was recovered from a man aged 30-40 years with acute COVID-19. The gene calls are TRBV2 and TRBJ1-1; 8 bases line up with TRBD1. The specimen was PBMCs or T cells enriched from blood (not recorded which). CDR3 coding DNA: TGTGCCAGCAGCGGACAGGGGAACACTGAAGCTTTCTTT. Its protein product is CASSGQGNTEAFF.